The clone carrying this TCR beta chain was observed a single time. Its target is unknown. This record belongs to a study of CD8 T cells in ankylosing spondylitis. Study-level points and caveats: Reports of some motif variants in reactive arthritis synovial fluid and blood predate this one. Blood of patients with ankylosing spondylitis appeared to be characterized by a TCR beta motif of several highly homologous variants. There was reportedly significant enrichment of clones that were disease-linked in matched ankylosing spondylitis synovial fluid. Those disease-linked clones were CD8+; they were also relatively rare in peripheral blood.

There are 13 residues in the CDR3. Trimming removed 8 bases from V and 2 bases from J, with 14 bases in between. Per germline, CDR1 DFQATT and CDR2 SNEGSKA (reference sequence). Construction of TCR beta libraries was performed using quantitative 5'-RACE with molecular barcodes. TCRdb used MiXCR to reprocess the 5' RACE reads, holding one entry per CDR3 protein. The profile covers approximately 540,000 distinct CDR3 sequences, with about 13% appearing a single time and under 7.5% taken by the ten largest. This sequence joins TRBV20-1 and TRBJ2-3; possibly TRBD2 for D (6 bases). This TCR derives from a male donor with ankylosing spondylitis. Sequenced material: blood, either unsorted or a sorted T cell fraction (not recorded which). CDR3 bases: TGCAGTAGTCCTGGGAGGCCCACAGATACGCAGTATTTT. Translated: CSSPGRPTDTQYF.